A selection of T cell receptor beta chains follows, all from one sample in a study of CD4 T cells in relation to SARS-CoV-2 and coronaviruses. Their cognate antigens are unknown. The assay was immunoSEQ multiplex PCR, and TCRdb's table has in-frame clones only and misses some. The profile covers approximately 36,000 clones, with about four fifths appearing a single time and approximately 7% taken by the ten largest. Specimen: naive CD4+ T cells from PBMCs, cultured in vitro. The receptors come from an adult with COVID-19. Both conserved end residues are part of each CDR3.

V | CDR3
TRBV20-1 | CSASGRGYEKLFF
TRBV7-6 | CASSPTPSGSHEQFF
TRBV2 | CASSRDRNSPLHF
TRBV6-4 | CASSDPGFGGVDQPQHF
TRBV5-4 | CASSLNTNSGNTIYF
TRBV9 | CASSVALSDTQYF
TRBV2 | CASTGTSVGTDTQYF
TRBV5-1 | CASSPDRVETQYF
TRBV3-1/TRBV3-2 | CASSPTGSAREQYF
TRBV4-1 | CASSPQIGLQPSGNQPQHF
TRBV15 | CATSSRTPNEQFF
TRBV30 | CAWSFVGTEAFF
TRBV9 | CASGRNYGYTF
TRBV7-8 | CASSLGDPEFYEQYF
TRBV11-2 | CASSLAGRDYEEEQFF
TRBV6-5 | CASSYSVSGTKGYTF
TRBV28 | CASKRGQRGLQETQYF
TRBV3-1/TRBV3-2 | CASSSEAGFVEQFF
TRBV4-1 | CASSRLQGPPYEQYF